Below are 21 T cell receptor beta chains sequenced from a single sample in a study of response to subunit inactivated influenza vaccine. TCRdb re-called the RT-PCR reads through MiXCR, storing one row per CDR3 protein. This sample has some 850,000 distinct CDR3 sequences, with under 20% found just once. Sequenced here: PBMCs from blood, sampled around 5 days after vaccination. The receptors derive from a man in his forties or fifties who received an inactivated influenza vaccine.

This clonotype was counted a few times. The J gene is TRBJ2-7, the V gene TRBV7-2; 14 bases agree with TRBD2. Per germline, CDR1 SGHTA and CDR2 FQGNSA. V gave up 5 bases and J gave up 6 bases; unmatched junction bases: 9. This CDR3 is built from 16 residues. Here the CDR3 reads CASSTRTSGGYPEQYF. CDR3 bases: TGTGCCAGCAGCACCCGGACTAGCGGGGGGTATCCCGAGCAGTACTTC.

This clonotype occurred a few times. The chain has TRBV14 and TRBJ2-7; D unresolved. Trimming stripped 2 bases from V and 0 bases from J, with 8 bases between. This CDR3 contains 14 residues. Germline V gene sequence: CDR1 SGHDN, CDR2 FVKESK. The CDR3 region has the DNA TGTGCCAGCAGCCAACAGAGTAACTCCTACGAGCAGTACTTC. This sequence encodes CASSQQSNSYEQYF.

The chain is built from TRBV27 and TRBJ1-4; 8 positions match TRBD1. V shed 5 bases and J 4 bases; nucleotides not matched to a gene: 6. The germline V gene encodes CDR1 MNHEY and CDR2 SMNVEV (reference sequence). The CDR3 spans 15 residues. The CDR3 coding sequence is TGTGCCAGCAGTCCATGGACAGGGTTTAATGAAAAACTGTTTTTT. Its protein product is CASSPWTGFNEKLFF.

The chain links TRBV6-2 or TRBV6-3 to TRBJ2-1, with TRBD2 as a possible D gene (5 bases). The V end lost 0 bases, the J end lost 8 bases, and 14 bases lay between the germline ends. CDR1 and CDR2 (germline): MNHEY, SVGEGT. This CDR3 spans 15 amino acids. The CDR3 nucleotides are TGTGCCAGCAGTTACTCTCTGGGAGTGGGCCATGAGCAGTTCTTC. This translates into CASSYSLGVGHEQFF.

This clonotype was seen a handful of times. V and J are TRBV20-1 and TRBJ1-1; maybe TRBD1 (5 bases). V was cut by 4 bases and J by 2 bases, with 14 bases left in between. Germline CDR1 is DFQATT and CDR2 is SNEGSKA (reference sequence). This CDR3 comprises 14 residues. DNA of the CDR3: TGCAGTGCTACCGACGGACATCCCAACACTGAAGCTTTCTTT. Its protein product is CSATDGHPNTEAFF.

This clonotype appeared a few times. The chain uses TRBV15 and TRBJ1-5; TRBD1 agrees at 7 bases. Germline-derived CDR1 and CDR2 are LNHNV and YYDKDF (reference sequence). Unmatched junction bases numbered 9, after V lost 8 bases and J lost 5 bases. CDR3 length: 14 amino acids. The CDR3 DNA sequence: TGTGCCACCTCGTCAGGGGGACGGTATCAGCCCCAGCATTTT. Translated, it gives CATSSGGRYQPQHF.

The chain couples TRBV11-2 to TRBJ1-2; D uncertain. The CDR3 runs 17 residues. Germline-derived CDR1 and CDR2 are SGHAT and FQNNGV. The V gene lost 0 bases and the J gene lost 1 base, with 15 bases spanning the gap. Here the CDR3 DNA reads TGTGCCAGCAGCTTAGATCGGCTGTTGGGTGATAACTATGGCTACACCTTC. Encoded protein: CASSLDRLLGDNYGYTF.

The CDR3 protein is CSASRGYYEQYF. The CDR3 DNA reads TGCAGCGCGTCCAGGGGATACTACGAGCAGTACTTC. The chain recombines TRBV29-1 with TRBJ2-7; possibly TRBD1 for D (6 bases). The V gene's germline CDR1 is SQVTM and CDR2 ANQGSEA. The CDR3 totals 12 residues. Trimming took off 7 bases at V and 3 bases at J, with 13 bases between the two ends.

The chain carries TRBV20-1 and TRBJ2-3; 8 positions agree with TRBD1. Per germline, CDR1 DFQATT and CDR2 SNEGSKA (reference sequence). Trimming at V came to 5 bases and at J to 0 bases, leaving 4 bases not matched to a gene. The CDR3 is 14 residues long. The CDR3 sequence is CSAWDRRSTDTQYF. The CDR3 DNA reads TGCAGTGCTTGGGACAGGAGGAGCACAGATACGCAGTATTTT.

A few counts support this clonotype. This chain uses TRBV5-1 with TRBJ1-1, with TRBD1 matching over 7 bases. CDR3 length: 15 amino acids. Germline-derived CDR1 and CDR2 are SGHRS and YFSETQ. After removal of 0 bases from V and 2 bases from J, the junction contained 4 bases not matched to a gene. CDR3 sequence: CASSLARGRNTEAFF. DNA for the CDR3: TGCGCCAGCAGCTTGGCGAGGGGGCGCAACACTGAAGCTTTCTTT.

This clonotype has only a few counts. The rearrangement links TRBV20-1 to TRBJ1-2; 9 bases map to TRBD1. The CDR3 runs 15 residues. Losses at the gene ends were 4 bases for V and 12 bases for J; bases not matched to a gene: 18. The germline gives CDR1 DFQATT, CDR2 SNEGSKA (reference sequence). CDR3 bases: TGCAGTGCTACCGCCCCTTTCGACAGGGGGGAAGGTCACACCTTC. Its protein product is CSATAPFDRGEGHTF.

The rearrangement uses TRBV4-3 and TRBJ2-3; 15 bases match TRBD2. The V gene's germline CDR1 is LGHNA and CDR2 YSLEER. The V and J ends lost 4 bases and 5 bases, in that order; junction bases with no gene match: 4. The CDR3 runs to 16 residues. The CDR3: CASSLGLAGGGDTQYF. CDR3 DNA: TGCGCCAGCAGCCTGGGACTAGCGGGAGGTGGAGATACGCAGTATTTT.

The sample holds a few counts of this clonotype. The V call is TRBV29-1, the J call TRBJ2-1; TRBD2 agrees at 16 bases. Trimming took 2 bases from V and 3 from J; bases not matched to a gene: 7. Germline values: CDR1 SQVTM, CDR2 ANQGSEA. This CDR3 spans 18 amino acids. CDR3 sequence: CSVEKGLAGGPNYNEQFF. In DNA, the CDR3 is TGCAGCGTTGAAAAGGGACTAGCGGGAGGGCCAAACTACAATGAGCAGTTCTTC.

V usage is TRBV20-1 and J usage is TRBJ2-7; 10 bases are a match to TRBD2. The CDR3 has 14 amino acids. The junction had 11 bases not matched to a gene; V was cut back by 5 bases and J by 7 bases. Germline lookup yields CDR1 DFQATT and CDR2 SNEGSKA (reference sequence). DNA for the CDR3: TGCAGTGCTGAACAAACTAGCGGGGTAGGTGAGCAGTACTTC. This sequence encodes CSAEQTSGVGEQYF.

This clonotype was picked up a small number of times. The chain uses TRBV20-1 and TRBJ2-3; D may be TRBD2 (7 bases). Germline V gene data show CDR1 as DFQATT and CDR2 as SNEGSKA (reference sequence). V lost 3 bases and J lost 5, with 18 bases in between. CDR3 length equals 15 residues. This CDR3 reads CSASSFAGALDTQYF. CDR3 in DNA: TGCAGTGCTAGCTCTTTTGCGGGGGCCTTAGATACGCAGTATTTT.

The chain uses TRBV4-1 and TRBJ2-3, with TRBD2 identical over 10 bases. CDR1 and CDR2 (germline): MGHRA, YSYEKL. The CDR3 totals 16 residues. Trimming cost V 3 bases and J 3 bases; bases outside gene matches: 6. This CDR3 reads CASSQLAGVLTDTQYF. The CDR3 DNA reads as TGCGCCAGCAGCCAGCTAGCGGGGGTATTAACAGATACGCAGTATTTT.

The rearrangement links TRBV20-1 to TRBJ2-7; D uncertain. This CDR3 is 12 amino acids long. CDR1 DFQATT and CDR2 SNEGSKA come from the germline V gene (reference sequence). V was trimmed by 0 bases and J by 6 bases, leaving 9 bases between them. CDR3 in amino acids: CSAREGIGEQYF. In nucleotides, the CDR3 is TGCAGTGCTAGAGAGGGAATCGGCGAGCAGTACTTC.

The V gene is TRBV13, the J gene TRBJ2-5; D remains ambiguous. Trimming removed 5 bases at V and 8 bases at J, with 18 bases between. The length of the CDR3 is 14 residues. Germline CDR1 reads PRHDT; CDR2 reads FYEKMQ (reference sequence). The CDR3: CASSEKWGIDTQYF. CDR3 bases: TGTGCCAGCAGCGAGAAATGGGGTATTGACACCCAGTACTTC.

This clonotype has just a few counts. The gene calls are TRBV29-1 and TRBJ2-7; the match to TRBD1 covers 9 bases. After removal of 1 base from V and 3 bases from J, the junction contained 7 bases not matched to a gene. This CDR3 comprises 15 residues. Germline CDR1 is SQVTM and CDR2 is ANQGSEA. The CDR3 sequence: CSVEVRGQGGYEQYF. As DNA, the CDR3 is TGCAGCGTTGAAGTTCGGGGACAGGGTGGCTACGAGCAGTACTTC.

J is TRBJ2-2 and V is TRBV20-1, with D unclear. Per the germline V gene, CDR1 is DFQATT and CDR2 is SNEGSKA (reference sequence). This CDR3 has 12 residues. V lost 3 bases and J lost 2, with 4 bases in between. CDR3 sequence: CSASDNTGELFF. In DNA form, the CDR3 reads TGCAGTGCTAGTGACAACACCGGGGAGCTGTTTTTT.

The V call is TRBV5-1, the J call TRBJ1-1, with D possibly TRBD1 on 5 matching bases. This CDR3 contains 16 residues. The V end was cut by 0 bases, the J end by 2 bases, with 14 bases between. The V gene's germline CDR1 is SGHRS and CDR2 YFSETQ. DNA for the CDR3: TGCGCCAGCAGCTTGGATGTCCCAGGGTTTAACACTGAAGCTTTCTTT. Protein: CASSLDVPGFNTEAFF.